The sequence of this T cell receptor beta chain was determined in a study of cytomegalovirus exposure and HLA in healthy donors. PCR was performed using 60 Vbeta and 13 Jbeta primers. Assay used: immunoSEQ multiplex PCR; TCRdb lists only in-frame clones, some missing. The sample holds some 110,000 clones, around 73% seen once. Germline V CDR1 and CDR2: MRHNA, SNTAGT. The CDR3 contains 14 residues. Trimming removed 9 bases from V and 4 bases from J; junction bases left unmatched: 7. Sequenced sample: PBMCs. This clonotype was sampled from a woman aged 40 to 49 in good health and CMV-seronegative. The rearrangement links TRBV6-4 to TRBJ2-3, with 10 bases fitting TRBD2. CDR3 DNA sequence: TGTGCCAGTGCCGGGACTAGCGTATCAGATACGCAGTATTTT. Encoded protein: CASAGTSVSDTQYF.